The present entry profiles one TCR beta chain with its context. The target antigen is unknown. The data derive from a study of early T cells in non-severe SARS-CoV-2 infection. About the study: Bulk RNA from unsorted whole blood was sequenced; chains were unpaired. Findings and limits, study-wide: Sequences matched to VDJdb favored anti-spike CD8 responses, while private and CD4 specificities were missed.

Trimming removed 2 bases from V and 5 bases from J; junction bases left unmatched: 10. From germline, CDR1 is SGDLS and CDR2 YYNGEE. This CDR3 contains 16 residues. Individually, cDNA molecules had unique molecular identifiers attached to them. One entry per CDR3 protein results from TCRdb running MiXCR on the 5' RACE reads. The table includes tens of thousands of distinct CDR3 sequences, 8% to 10% detected once. The TCR was taken from an adult who was a healthcare worker with PCR-confirmed SARS-CoV-2 infection or an uninfected control (not recorded which). Material: whole blood. This rearrangement joins TRBV9 to TRBJ2-5, with TRBD1 matching 9 bases. The chain's CDR3 is CASSVDGTGSGETQYF. The DNA of the CDR3 is TGTGCCAGCAGCGTGGACGGGACAGGGAGCGGTGAGACCCAGTACTTC.